This TCR beta chain was captured in a study of shared clonotypes between healthy human individuals. TCRdb's copy holds only in-frame clones and misses some; the assay was immunoSEQ multiplex PCR. The sample gives 2 million to 2.5 million clones, around 92% of which show up once; 0.3% to 0.45% is in the top ten. V was cut by 4 bases and J by 0 bases, with 19 bases left in between. The germline gives CDR1 SNHLY, CDR2 FYNNEI. The CDR3 covers 18 residues. This sequence was found in a young man in good health. Some clones in this sample may be carry-over from other donors' samples. The source material was naive CD4+ T cells from PBMCs. Subset described: CD45RA+ positively selected. V usage is TRBV2 and J usage is TRBJ1-5, with D maybe TRBD1 (5 bases). The CDR3 reads CASSGGDRDYYSNQPQHF. CDR3 nucleotides: TGTGCCAGCAGTGGGGGGGACCGGGACTATTATAGCAATCAGCCCCAGCATTTT.